These 30 T cell receptor beta chains were sequenced from one sample in a study of CD8+ T cells in alopecia areata. The sequencing template was cDNA reverse transcribed from extracted RNA. Profiled with immunoSEQ multiplex PCR; TCRdb holds only in-frame clones, not every one. The table lists 100,000 to 150,000 clones, approximately 49% of them singletons, with approximately 19% in the top ten. The sequencing here drew on CD8+ T cells sorted from blood, taken at week 0. The receptor set was obtained from a human donor with alopecia areata.

On this clone itself: At one end, the junction sequence differs from germline, possibly due to a read error. The chain has TRBV5-6 and TRBJ2-3, with D perhaps being TRBD1 or TRBD2 (5 bases each). Germline V CDR1 and CDR2: SGHDT, YYEEEE. The CDR3 runs to 16 residues. The CDR3 coding sequence is TGTGCCAGCACCTTGCTTGGGACCTGGGGCACAGATACGCAGTATTTT. This gives the protein CASTLLGTWGTDTQYF.

The chain joins TRBV13 to TRBJ2-3, with 9 bases that match TRBD2. The CDR3 sequence is 15 residues long. After removal of 5 bases from V and 4 bases from J, the junction contained 7 bases not matched to a gene. Germline CDR1 PRHDT, CDR2 FYEKMQ (reference sequence). The CDR3 here is CASSPSLAGPDTQYF. The CDR3 DNA reads as TGTGCCAGCAGCCCGTCACTAGCGGGCCCAGATACGCAGTATTTT.

This clone came up a few times. The gene calls are TRBV19 and TRBJ2-7; 9 bases match TRBD1. The germline V gene has CDR1 LNHDA and CDR2 SQIVND (reference sequence). This CDR3 has 14 amino acids. Germline trimming cut 7 bases from V and 5 bases from J; bases unmatched to any gene: 9. This CDR3 is CASTPRDRVHEQYF. CDR3 in DNA: TGTGCCAGTACCCCCCGGGACAGGGTCCACGAGCAGTACTTC.

V is TRBV29-1 and J is TRBJ1-2; D might be TRBD1 (5 bases). The V gene's germline CDR1 is SQVTM and CDR2 ANQGSEA. The CDR3 runs 11 residues. The V and J ends lost 4 bases and 3 bases respectively, with 6 bases between them. CDR3 bases: TGCAGCGTTGTGGGACACTATGGCTACACCTTC. Protein product: CSVVGHYGYTF.

The chain uses TRBV4-1 and TRBJ2-7; no clear D gene. The ends were cut back, 3 bases at V and 4 bases at J, with 13 bases in the middle. Per the germline V gene, CDR1 is MGHRA and CDR2 is YSYEKL. This CDR3 contains 14 residues. The CDR3 reads CASSQVRVGYEQYF. CDR3 sequence (DNA): TGCGCCAGCAGCCAGGTCCGAGTAGGATACGAGCAGTACTTC.

The V and J genes are TRBV29-1 and TRBJ2-7, with 7 bases lining up with TRBD1. The CDR3 contains 12 residues. Germline CDR1 is SQVTM and CDR2 is ANQGSEA. Trimming removed 7 bases from V and 1 base from J; junction bases left unmatched: 4. In DNA form, the CDR3 reads TGCAGCGCCACAGGGGAGTCCTACGAGCAGTACTTC. Translated, it gives CSATGESYEQYF.

The gene calls are TRBV7-8 and TRBJ2-7; 9 nucleotides agree with TRBD2. Germline V gene data show CDR1 as SGHVS and CDR2 as FQNEAQ. The CDR3 has 15 amino acids. V trimming: 1 base; J trimming: 5 bases; junction bases outside the gene matches: 6. CDR3 nucleotide sequence: TGTGCCAGCAGCTTAGAAGTAGCGGGGGCGGACGAGCAGTACTTC. Its protein product is CASSLEVAGADEQYF.

This clone was observed a few times. At the DNA level, this CDR3 is encoded by other sequences in the same sample as well. The V and J genes are TRBV30 and TRBJ2-1, with D hard to call. V was shortened by 0 bases and J by 7 bases, with 4 bases between the two germline ends. Germline assignment: CDR1 GTSNPN and CDR2 SVGIG (reference sequence). The CDR3 runs 11 residues. CDR3 nucleotides: TGTGCCTGGAGTGTAGGGAATGAGCAGTTCTTC. Encoded protein: CAWSVGNEQFF.

This clone was found a few times. The CDR3 loop is CAWSVEWTGEQYF. In nucleotides, the CDR3 is TGTGCCTGGAGTGTAGAATGGACCGGCGAGCAGTACTTC. V gene TRBV30 combines with J gene TRBJ2-7; D gene unclear. The V and J ends lost 0 bases and 6 bases respectively, with 12 bases between them. This CDR3 has 13 residues. Germline CDR1 reads GTSNPN; CDR2 reads SVGIG (reference sequence).

The V and J genes are TRBV29-1 and TRBJ2-7, with 10 positions matching TRBD1. CDR1 is SQVTM, CDR2 ANQGSEA, per germline. Trimming at V came to 1 base and at J to 3 bases, leaving 6 bases not matched to a gene. This CDR3 spans 15 amino acids. The CDR3 sequence: CSVEAAGQGSYEQYF. The CDR3 DNA reads TGCAGCGTTGAAGCTGCGGGACAGGGGAGCTACGAGCAGTACTTC.

The genes are TRBV30 and TRBJ2-3, with D possibly TRBD2 on 5 matching bases. The germline V gene has CDR1 GTSNPN and CDR2 SVGIG (reference sequence). The germline V and J ends were trimmed by 5 bases and 8 bases, with 11 bases remaining between them. The CDR3 consists of 11 residues. The CDR3: CAWELVGTQYF. The CDR3 DNA sequence: TGTGCCTGGGAACTAGTGGGTACGCAGTATTTT.

The J gene is TRBJ2-6, the V gene TRBV6-5; 10 bases map to TRBD1. Germline CDR1 is MNHEY and CDR2 is SVGAGI. This CDR3 is 15 amino acids long. With 11 bases clipped from V and 0 bases from J, the junction kept 4 bases outside the gene matches. The CDR3 DNA is TGTGCCGGAGACAGGGGGCCCTCTGGGGCCAACGTCCTGACTTTC. This codes for CAGDRGPSGANVLTF.

This rearrangement joins TRBV27 to TRBJ2-3, with a tentative D call TRBD2 (6 bases). The CDR3 extends over 13 amino acids. Germline assignment: CDR1 MNHEY and CDR2 SMNVEV (reference sequence). Trimming stripped 8 bases from V and 1 base from J, with 10 bases between. CDR3: CASGGFRTDTQYF. In DNA, the CDR3 is TGTGCCAGCGGGGGGTTCCGCACAGATACGCAGTATTTT.

This clone was found a few times. The chain combines TRBV9 with TRBJ1-1; D is possibly TRBD1 (5 bases). Deletions cut 3 bases from V and 3 bases from J, with 9 bases between. The CDR3 is made up of 13 amino acids. Germline values: CDR1 SGDLS, CDR2 YYNGEE. DNA for the CDR3: TGTGCCAGCAGCGGGGGCTGGGACACTGAAGCTTTCTTT. Translation gives CASSGGWDTEAFF. Drawing the rest from reference TRBV9 and TRBJ1-1, the complete variable domain is DSGVTQTPKHLITATGQRVTLRCSPRSGDLSVYWYQQSLDQGLQFLIQYYNGEERAKGNILERFSAQQFPDLHSELNLSSLELGDSALYFCASSGGWDTEAFFGQGTRLTVV.

This chain uses TRBV29-1 with TRBJ2-1; D ambiguous. V was clipped by 0 bases and J by 8 bases, with 14 bases between them. This CDR3 comprises 14 residues. Germline V gene lookup returns CDR1 SQVTM and CDR2 ANQGSEA. The CDR3 DNA reads as TGCAGCGTTGAAGATCAGGAGAAGTTCGATGAGCAGTTCTTC. Amino acids: CSVEDQEKFDEQFF.

There are a few counts of this clone. The V gene is TRBV6-6, the J gene TRBJ2-3, with 7 bases lining up with TRBD2. The CDR3 loop spans 13 amino acids. Germline trimming cut 6 bases from V and 6 bases from J; bases unmatched to any gene: 6. Germline lookup yields CDR1 MNHNY and CDR2 SVGAGI (reference sequence). CDR3 residues: CASRGGKMDTQYF. Written as DNA, the CDR3 is TGTGCCAGCAGGGGAGGGAAGATGGATACGCAGTATTTT.

This clone was detected once. Additional DNA sequences in this sample encode the identical CDR3. J is TRBJ1-3 and V is TRBV30; unclear D gene. The V gene's germline CDR1 is GTSNPN and CDR2 SVGIG (reference sequence). Between the trimmed V and J ends, which lost 0 bases and 8 bases, there was a span of 5 bases. The CDR3 is made up of 11 amino acids. The CDR3 bases are TGTGCCTGGAGTGTTAGTGACACCATATATTTT. It codes for CAWSVSDTIYF.

This chain links TRBV5-1 with TRBJ2-7; D ambiguous. This CDR3 has 13 residues. V lost 2 bases and J lost 1, with 7 bases in between. Germline CDR1 reads SGHRS; CDR2 reads YFSETQ. CDR3 nucleotide sequence: TGCGCCAGCAGCTTTACAGAATCCTACGAGCAGTACTTC. Its protein is CASSFTESYEQYF.

The chain combines TRBV7-9 with TRBJ2-2; tentatively, D is TRBD1 (5 bases). V shed 6 bases and J shed 7 bases, with 12 bases lying between them. In germline, CDR1 is SEHNR, CDR2 FQNEAQ (reference sequence). The CDR3 is 13 amino acids. The CDR3 nucleotides read TGTGCCAGCAGACAGGCCTTAAGCGGGGAGCTGTTTTTT. Translated: CASRQALSGELFF.

The CDR3: CASSLNRVVTEAFF. The CDR3 nucleotides read TGTGCCAGCAGCTTAAACAGGGTGGTCACTGAAGCTTTCTTT. This chain uses TRBV7-2 with TRBJ1-1; tentative D call: TRBD1 (6 bases). Trimming removed 2 bases from V and 4 bases from J, with 11 bases in between. CDR1 is SGHTA, CDR2 FQGNSA, per germline. The CDR3 runs to 14 residues.

The V call is TRBV15, the J call TRBJ1-5; D gene ambiguous. V shed 1 base and J shed 7 bases, with 11 bases lying between them. The CDR3 spans 14 residues. Germline V gene lookup returns CDR1 LNHNV and CDR2 YYDKDF (reference sequence). This CDR3 reads CATSRAGKGQPQHF. Written as DNA, the CDR3 is TGTGCCACCAGCAGAGCGGGGAAGGGACAGCCCCAGCATTTT.

This clone has just a few counts. The chain uses TRBV4-2 and TRBJ1-1, with unresolved D. Trimming cost V 0 bases and J 7 bases, with 6 bases left between them. CDR3 length equals 12 residues. Per the germline V gene, CDR1 is LGHNA and CDR2 is YNFKEQ. The CDR3 DNA sequence: TGTGCCAGCAGCCAAGATCCGCGTGAAGCTTTCTTT. Protein: CASSQDPREAFF.

In DNA, the CDR3 is TGTGCCAGCAGCGGTCAGGGACACGAGCAGTACTTC. This gives the protein CASSGQGHEQYF. The chain combines TRBV5-4 with TRBJ2-7; perhaps D is TRBD1 or TRBD2 (5 bases each). Trimming left V 4 bases short and J 5 bases short, with 10 bases between. The CDR3 spans 12 residues. Germline CDR1 and CDR2: SGHNT and YYREEE (reference sequence).

With respect to this clone: Germline is not matched at one junction end, which may reflect a read error. The chain employs TRBV7-2 and TRBJ2-2; D is unclear. CDR1 is SGHTA and CDR2 is FQGNSA in the germline V gene. This CDR3 is built from 14 residues. For the CDR3, the DNA is TGCGCCAGCAGCCCCCCTGGCGACACCGGGGAGCTGTTTTTT. This translates into CASSPPGDTGELFF.

The V and J genes are TRBV18 and TRBJ2-1, with D perhaps matching TRBD1 (5 bases). This CDR3 is built from 13 residues. CDR1 and CDR2 from the germline V gene are KGHSH and LQKENI. V was pared by 3 bases and J by 9 bases, with 12 bases between. In DNA, the CDR3 is TGTGCCAGCTCACCGCAGGGTAATGGTGAGCAGTTCTTC. Amino acid sequence: CASSPQGNGEQFF.

This clone occurred a few times. The chain carries TRBV5-6 and TRBJ1-1; the D gene is possibly TRBD1 (5 bases). The germline V gene encodes CDR1 SGHDT and CDR2 YYEEEE. V lost 4 bases and J lost 1, with 8 bases in between. This CDR3 has 13 residues. The DNA for the CDR3 is TGTGCCAGCAGCAGGGACGAGAACACTGAAGCTTTCTTT. It codes for CASSRDENTEAFF.

This clone has just one count. This chain connects TRBV6-1 to TRBJ1-5; D gene unclear. Trimming cost V 6 bases and J 9 bases, with 12 bases left between them. CDR3 size: 12 residues. Germline V lookup: CDR1 MNHNS, CDR2 SASEGT. CDR3 in DNA: TGTGCCAGCAGCCCTTACCCCTGGCCCCAGCATTTT. Translation gives CASSPYPWPQHF.

Many counts were recorded for this clone. The gene calls are TRBV5-1 and TRBJ1-3; D is possibly TRBD1 (5 bases). V was pared by 4 bases and J by 0 bases, with 8 bases between. CDR3 size: 14 residues. Germline-derived CDR1 and CDR2 are SGHRS and YFSETQ. The CDR3 DNA is TGCGCCAGCAGCCCGGACATCTCTGGAAACACCATATATTTT. As protein: CASSPDISGNTIYF.

The chain links TRBV7-2 to TRBJ1-6, with TRBD1 identical over 7 bases. Trimming at V came to 2 bases and at J to 7 bases, leaving 14 bases not matched to a gene. The CDR3 contains 18 residues. Per the germline V gene, CDR1 is SGHTA and CDR2 is FQGNSA. DNA for the CDR3: TGTGCCAGCAGCTTACCCGGGACAGCAGAGTTCTCCAATTCACCCCTCCACTTT. Translation gives CASSLPGTAEFSNSPLHF. The full variable domain, with the rest looked up from reference TRBV7-2 and TRBJ1-6, is GAGVSQSPSNKVTEKGKDVELRCDPISGHTALYWYRQSLGQGLEFLIYFQGNSAPDKSGLPSDRFSAERTGGSVSTLTIQRTQQEDSAVYLCASSLPGTAEFSNSPLHFGNGTRLTVT.

The gene calls are TRBV27 and TRBJ2-7; 7 bases align to TRBD1. This CDR3 spans 14 amino acids. After removal of 3 bases from V and 3 bases from J, the junction contained 5 bases not matched to a gene. From germline, CDR1 is MNHEY and CDR2 SMNVEV (reference sequence). The CDR3 DNA is TGTGCCAGCAGTTTCCTGGGACAGCTCTACGAGCAGTACTTC. Its translation is CASSFLGQLYEQYF.